Included here is one T cell receptor beta chain sequence, with context. Antigen specificity is unknown. A multiplex PCR was run with 60 Vbeta primers and 13 Jbeta primers. Profiling relied on immunoSEQ multiplex PCR, and the TCRdb table lists in-frame clones only, not all of them. The table shows 100,000 to 150,000 clones, with approximately 80% occurring only once. This sample is part of a study of cytomegalovirus exposure and HLA in healthy donors. Whole-study context: For the approximately 410 genotyped donors, about 79% fell within the Caucasian-associated ancestry cluster.

Points from the study as a whole: In a later analysis, several top co-occurrence clusters appeared linked to parvovirus B19, influenza, CMV and Epstein-Barr virus. TCR beta chains numbering roughly 150 were designated cytomegalovirus-associated. DRB1 showed the most TCR associations and HLA-C the fewest in a later analysis, as rates varied by HLA locus.

This TCR came from a girl aged 2 to 9 in good health and CMV-seronegative. The specimen sequenced was PBMCs.

CDR3 bases: TGTGCCAGCAGTGAAGGACAGGGATTTCAGCCCCAGCATTTT. It yields the protein CASSEGQGFQPQHF. This sequence joins TRBV2 and TRBJ1-5; 7 bases match TRBD1. The CDR3 is 14 amino acids. CDR1 is SNHLY and CDR2 is FYNNEI in the germline V gene. The V and J ends lost 1 base and 6 bases, in that order; junction bases with no gene match: 3.